One and the same sample provided the 25 T cell receptor beta chains below, sequenced in a study of OX40 agonist ivuxolimab in advanced cancers. Repertoires were generated with immunoSEQ multiplex PCR, while TCRdb's copy carries only in-frame clones and drops some. The repertoire holds 40,000 to 60,000 clones, with 84% as singletons. The material was CD4+ or CD8+ T cells sorted from blood, obtained in a trial of the OX40 agonist ivuxolimab. The receptors were sampled from an adult with an advanced solid tumor such as melanoma, head and neck, liver or kidney cancer.

This sequence joins TRBV4-3 and TRBJ2-3, with 8 bases matching TRBD2. Looked up from germline, CDR1 is LGHNA and CDR2 is YSLEER. The CDR3 spans 18 residues. The junction had 8 bases not matched to a gene; V was cut back by 0 bases and J by 0 bases. DNA of the CDR3: TGCGCCAGCAGCCAAGAACGCGGAGCGGGAGATAGCACAGATACGCAGTATTTT. Translated, it gives CASSQERGAGDSTDTQYF.

This chain joins TRBV5-1 and TRBJ1-1, with TRBD1 matching over 7 bases. This CDR3 has 13 amino acids. With V trimmed by 2 bases and J by 5 bases, 3 bases remained unmatched. Germline values: CDR1 SGHRS, CDR2 YFSETQ. Here the CDR3 DNA reads TGCGCCAGCAGCTTACAGGGGACTACTGAAGCTTTCTTT. Amino acids: CASSLQGTTEAFF. The full variable domain, with the rest looked up from reference TRBV5-1 and TRBJ1-1, is KAGVTQTPRYLIKTRGQQVTLSCSPISGHRSVSWYQQTPGQGLQFLFEYFSETQRNKGNFPGRFSGRQFSNSRSEMNVSTLELGDSALYLCASSLQGTTEAFFGQGTRLTVV.

The chain is built from TRBV28 and TRBJ1-4; D is ambiguous. CDR1 and CDR2 (germline): MDHEN, SYDVKM. There are 14 residues in the CDR3. Trimming stripped 3 bases from V and 7 bases from J, with 12 bases between. DNA of the CDR3: TGTGCCAGCAGTTTCCGGGCGACGATTGAAAAACTGTTTTTT. This encodes CASSFRATIEKLFF.

The chain carries TRBV15 and TRBJ2-2; D is unresolved. CDR3 length: 16 amino acids. The germline V gene encodes CDR1 LNHNV and CDR2 YYDKDF (reference sequence). Between the trimmed V and J ends, which lost 3 bases and 7 bases, there was a span of 18 bases. The CDR3 spells CATSSVDLGSGGELFF. CDR3 in DNA: TGTGCCACCAGCAGTGTAGATTTGGGGTCTGGCGGGGAGCTGTTTTTT.

The genes are TRBV18 and TRBJ2-5; 7 bases fit TRBD1. This CDR3 has 14 residues. V trimming: 5 bases; J trimming: 5 bases; junction bases outside the gene matches: 8. Germline V gene sequence: CDR1 KGHSH, CDR2 LQKENI. The CDR3 is CASSSRGNRETQYF. CDR3 coding DNA: TGTGCCAGCTCATCCAGGGGGAATCGGGAGACCCAGTACTTC.

This clone was seen just once. The rearrangement joins TRBV5-1 to TRBJ1-1, with D unresolved. The CDR3 runs to 14 residues. CDR1 is SGHRS and CDR2 is YFSETQ in the germline V gene. V lost 2 bases and J lost 1, with 9 bases in between. The chain's CDR3 is CASSFLPANTEAFF. CDR3 coding DNA: TGCGCCAGCAGCTTTCTCCCAGCGAACACTGAAGCTTTCTTT.

The chain uses TRBV11-2 and TRBJ2-3; unclear D gene. Per the germline V gene, CDR1 is SGHAT and CDR2 is FQNNGV. Trimming removed 5 bases from V and 8 bases from J, with 11 bases in between. The CDR3 length is 12 residues. CDR3 loop: CASSRVLGTQYF. In DNA, the CDR3 is TGTGCCAGCAGCCGGGTTCTCGGTACGCAGTATTTT.

The chain has TRBV28 and TRBJ1-2; 7 nucleotides align to TRBD1. Per germline, CDR1 MDHEN and CDR2 SYDVKM. The CDR3 sequence is 13 residues long. The trim removed 3 bases at V and 7 bases at J, leaving 5 bases unmatched. CDR3 loop: CASSFVGGFGYTF. The CDR3 nucleotides are TGTGCCAGCAGTTTTGTAGGGGGCTTTGGCTACACCTTC.

The chain is built from TRBV28 and TRBJ1-1; D perhaps matches TRBD1 (5 bases). This CDR3 is 12 amino acids long. Trimming removed 9 bases from V and 0 bases from J, with 8 bases in between. Germline assignment: CDR1 MDHEN and CDR2 SYDVKM. The CDR3, as DNA: TGTGCCAGTCGGGGGTTGAACACTGAAGCTTTCTTT. The encoded protein is CASRGLNTEAFF.

This clone was counted only a few times. The chain is built from TRBV6-6 and TRBJ1-3; D remains ambiguous. The germline gives CDR1 MNHNY, CDR2 SVGAGI (reference sequence). The length of the CDR3 is 13 residues. V lost 0 bases and J 4 bases, leaving 4 bases between the germline ends. CDR3 coding DNA: TGTGCCAGCAGTTACTCCCAGGGAAACACCATATATTTT. The encoded protein is CASSYSQGNTIYF.

This rearrangement joins TRBV5-1 to TRBJ2-7; 9 bases match TRBD1. The CDR3 consists of 15 residues. Germline V gene lookup returns CDR1 SGHRS and CDR2 YFSETQ. The V gene end was trimmed by 6 bases and the J gene end by 5 bases; junction bases not matched to a gene: 12. The CDR3 here is CASTPSGQGGDEQYF. The CDR3 DNA reads TGCGCCAGCACCCCCTCGGGACAGGGTGGCGACGAGCAGTACTTC.

The chain is built from TRBV6-5 and TRBJ2-7; D might be TRBD2 (5 bases). Per germline, CDR1 MNHEY and CDR2 SVGAGI. The length of the CDR3 is 14 residues. Trimming took 6 bases from V and 2 from J, leaving 14 bases between them. CDR3 protein: CASSDSTGTYEQYF. The CDR3 nucleotides are TGTGCCAGCAGCGACTCGACGGGAACCTACGAGCAGTACTTC.

In this sample, this clone turned up a few times. The rearrangement uses TRBV4-2 and TRBJ1-1, with TRBD1 as a possible D gene (6 bases). V dropped 6 bases and J dropped 2 bases, with 16 bases sitting between them. Per the germline V gene, CDR1 is LGHNA and CDR2 is YNFKEQ. The CDR3 is 15 residues long. CDR3 residues: CASRSIGQINTEAFF. CDR3 in DNA: TGTGCCAGCAGGTCAATCGGACAGATCAACACTGAAGCTTTCTTT.

The chain employs TRBV4-3 and TRBJ2-5, with D possibly matching TRBD1 (5 bases). The CDR3 extends over 15 amino acids. CDR1 and CDR2 from the germline V gene are LGHNA and YSLEER. Trimming stripped 1 base from V and 5 bases from J, with 14 bases between. The CDR3 region is CASSQGEGVRETQYF. The CDR3 bases are TGCGCCAGCAGCCAAGGGGAAGGGGTGAGGGAGACCCAGTACTTC.

This chain joins TRBV27 and TRBJ2-5; 8 bases are shared with TRBD1. The V gene end was trimmed by 5 bases and the J gene end by 0 bases; junction bases not matched to a gene: 8. The germline CDR1 and CDR2 sequences are MNHEY and SMNVEV (reference sequence). This CDR3 is 16 amino acids long. Here the CDR3 DNA reads TGTGCCAGCAGTGTTACAGGGGGATTGTACCAAGAGACCCAGTACTTC. It translates to CASSVTGGLYQETQYF.

The chain carries TRBV28 and TRBJ2-7; 9 bases match TRBD2. The CDR3 has 13 amino acids. V shed 6 bases, J shed 4 bases, and the junction held 4 bases outside the gene matches. Germline loops: CDR1 MDHEN, CDR2 SYDVKM. CDR3 region: CASRYSGSYEQYF. CDR3 coding DNA: TGTGCCAGCAGATATAGCGGGAGTTACGAGCAGTACTTC.

This chain links TRBV6-6 with TRBJ1-1, with TRBD1 identical over 9 bases. V shed 5 bases, J shed 6 bases, and the junction held 7 bases outside the gene matches. The CDR3 is 14 residues long. From germline, CDR1 is MNHNY and CDR2 SVGAGI (reference sequence). The DNA for the CDR3 is TGTGCCAGCAGTGGACCGGGACAGGGCCCTGAAGCTTTCTTT. Protein sequence: CASSGPGQGPEAFF.

This chain joins TRBV28 and TRBJ2-5, with 9 positions matching TRBD2. This CDR3 is built from 15 residues. Germline V CDR1 and CDR2: MDHEN, SYDVKM. V lost 2 bases, J lost 5 bases, and 6 bases stayed unmatched. The chain's CDR3 is CASSLGGRAGETQYF. In DNA form, the CDR3 reads TGTGCCAGCAGTTTAGGCGGGAGGGCCGGGGAGACCCAGTACTTC.

Comment on this clone: The identical CDR3 is also encoded by other nucleotide sequences in the sample. The rearrangement uses TRBV19 and TRBJ2-1, with D unclear. This CDR3 comprises 11 residues. Per the germline V gene, CDR1 is LNHDA and CDR2 is SQIVND (reference sequence). With 6 bases removed from V and 3 bases from J, the gap between germline ends came to 3 bases. CDR3 amino acids: CASRNYNEQFF. CDR3 nucleotide sequence: TGTGCCAGTAGAAACTACAATGAGCAGTTCTTC.

CDR3 nucleotides: TGTGCCAGCAGCCCCGGGTTGTCTCGCAATCAGCCCCAGCATTTT. Translation gives CASSPGLSRNQPQHF. This chain links TRBV27 with TRBJ1-5; no firm D call. The CDR3 consists of 15 residues. Trimming left V 6 bases short and J 2 bases short, with 14 bases between. Germline lookup yields CDR1 MNHEY and CDR2 SMNVEV (reference sequence).

The chain links TRBV29-1 to TRBJ2-1; possibly TRBD2 for D (6 bases). V was cut by 4 bases and J by 6 bases, with 10 bases left in between. Germline loops: CDR1 SQVTM, CDR2 ANQGSEA. The CDR3 spans 12 residues. The CDR3 is CSVVRDFNEQFF. DNA of the CDR3: TGCAGCGTTGTAAGGGACTTCAATGAGCAGTTCTTC.

There are a few counts of this clone. V is TRBV5-1 and J is TRBJ1-1, with a weak D call TRBD1 (6 bases). Germline CDR1 SGHRS, CDR2 YFSETQ. The V end was cut by 4 bases, the J end by 6 bases, with 19 bases between. The CDR3 covers 15 residues. CDR3 sequence (DNA): TGCGCCAGCAGCAGCCAACCAACAGGGCCAGCTGAAGCTTTCTTT. Amino acids: CASSSQPTGPAEAFF.

The chain carries TRBV27 and TRBJ2-1; 9 bases agree with TRBD2. The CDR3 totals 15 residues. With V trimmed by 2 bases and J by 4 bases, 3 bases remained unmatched. Germline lookup yields CDR1 MNHEY and CDR2 SMNVEV (reference sequence). CDR3 DNA sequence: TGTGCCAGCAGTTTAGCGGGAGGGACGTACAATGAGCAGTTCTTC. It translates to CASSLAGGTYNEQFF.

The chain recombines TRBV2 with TRBJ2-2; D perhaps matches TRBD1 (5 bases). The germline CDR1 and CDR2 sequences are SNHLY and FYNNEI. The V end lost 7 bases, the J end lost 4 bases, and 10 bases lay between the germline ends. The CDR3 runs 13 residues. The CDR3 protein is CASNVQGTGELFF. DNA for the CDR3: TGTGCCAGCAATGTCCAGGGCACCGGGGAGCTGTTTTTT. Full variable domain (rest looked up from reference TRBV2 and TRBJ2-2): EPEVTQTPSHQVTQMGQEVILRCVPISNHLYFYWYRQILGQKVEFLVSFYNNEISEKSEIFDDQFSVERPDGSNFTLKIRSTKLEDSAMYFCASNVQGTGELFFGEGSRLTVL.

CDR3 amino acids: CASSLGPEPDNEQFF. The CDR3, as DNA: TGTGCCAGCAGCTTGGGACCGGAACCGGACAATGAGCAGTTCTTC. The chain has TRBV13 and TRBJ2-1; D may be TRBD1 or TRBD2 (5 bases each). CDR1 is PRHDT and CDR2 is FYEKMQ in the germline V gene (reference sequence). The CDR3 consists of 15 residues. Trimming took off 3 bases at V and 5 bases at J, with 14 bases between the two ends. The variable domain in full, with the rest retrieved from reference TRBV13 and TRBJ2-1, is AAGVIQSPRHLIKEKRETATLKCYPIPRHDTVYWYQQGPGQDPQFLISFYEKMQSDKGSIPDRFSAQQFSDYHSELNMSSLELGDSALYFCASSLGPEPDNEQFFGPGTRLTVL.